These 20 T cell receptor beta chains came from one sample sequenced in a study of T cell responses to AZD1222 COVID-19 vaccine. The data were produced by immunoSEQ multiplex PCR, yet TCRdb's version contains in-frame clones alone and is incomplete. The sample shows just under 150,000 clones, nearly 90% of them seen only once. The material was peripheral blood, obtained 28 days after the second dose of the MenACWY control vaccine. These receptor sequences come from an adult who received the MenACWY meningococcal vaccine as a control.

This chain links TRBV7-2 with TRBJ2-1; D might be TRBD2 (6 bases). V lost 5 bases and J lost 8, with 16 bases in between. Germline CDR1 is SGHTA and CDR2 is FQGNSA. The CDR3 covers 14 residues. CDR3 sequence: CASSRLGPLDEQFF. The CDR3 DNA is TGTGCCAGCAGCAGACTAGGGCCACTCGATGAGCAGTTCTTC.

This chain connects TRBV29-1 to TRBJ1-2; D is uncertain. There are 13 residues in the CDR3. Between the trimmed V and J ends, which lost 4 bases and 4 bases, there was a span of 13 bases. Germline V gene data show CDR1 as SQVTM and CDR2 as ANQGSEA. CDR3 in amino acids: CSVGAGEGYGYTF. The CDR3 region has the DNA TGCAGCGTTGGGGCTGGGGAGGGCTATGGCTACACCTTC.

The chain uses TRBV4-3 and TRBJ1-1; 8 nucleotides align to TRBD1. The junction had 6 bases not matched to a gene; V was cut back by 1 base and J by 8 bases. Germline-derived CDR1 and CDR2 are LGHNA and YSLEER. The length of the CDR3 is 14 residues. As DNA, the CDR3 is TGCGCCAGCAGCCAAGGGACAGGGTTTGGCGAAGCTTTCTTT. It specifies CASSQGTGFGEAFF.

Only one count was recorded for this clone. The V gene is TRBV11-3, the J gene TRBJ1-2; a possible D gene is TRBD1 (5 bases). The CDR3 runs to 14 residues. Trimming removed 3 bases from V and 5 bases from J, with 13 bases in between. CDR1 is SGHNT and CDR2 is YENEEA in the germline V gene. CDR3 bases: TGTGCCAGCAGCTTTACCGGGACGGCATATGGCTACACCTTC. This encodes CASSFTGTAYGYTF.

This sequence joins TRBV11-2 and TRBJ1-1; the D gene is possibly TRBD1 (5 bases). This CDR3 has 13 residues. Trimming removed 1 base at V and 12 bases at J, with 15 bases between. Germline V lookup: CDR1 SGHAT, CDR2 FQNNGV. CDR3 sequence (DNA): TGTGCCAGCAGCTTAGGGGGGACCGCCCGAACTTTCTTT. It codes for CASSLGGTARTFF.

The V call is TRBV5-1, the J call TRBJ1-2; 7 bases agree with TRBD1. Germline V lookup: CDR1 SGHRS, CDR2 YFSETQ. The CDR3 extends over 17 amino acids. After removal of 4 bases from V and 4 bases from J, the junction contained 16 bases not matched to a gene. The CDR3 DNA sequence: TGCGCCAGCAGCCCGGGAGGTGGGACAGCCACCTTCTATGGCTACACCTTC. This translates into CASSPGGGTATFYGYTF. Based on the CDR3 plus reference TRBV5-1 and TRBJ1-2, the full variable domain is KAGVTQTPRYLIKTRGQQVTLSCSPISGHRSVSWYQQTPGQGLQFLFEYFSETQRNKGNFPGRFSGRQFSNSRSEMNVSTLELGDSALYLCASSPGGGTATFYGYTFGSGTRLTVV.

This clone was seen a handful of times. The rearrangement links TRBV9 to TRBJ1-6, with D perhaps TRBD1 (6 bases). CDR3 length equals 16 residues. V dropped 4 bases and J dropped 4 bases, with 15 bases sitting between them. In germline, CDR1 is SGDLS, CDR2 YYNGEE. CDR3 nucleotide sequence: TGTGCCAGCAGCAAGAGAGGGGGGGCGTATAATTCACCCCTCCACTTT. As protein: CASSKRGGAYNSPLHF.

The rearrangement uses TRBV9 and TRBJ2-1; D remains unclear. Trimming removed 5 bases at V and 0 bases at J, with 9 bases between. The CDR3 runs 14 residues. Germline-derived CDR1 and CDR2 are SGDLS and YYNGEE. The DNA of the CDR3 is TGTGCCAGCAGTGCCGGGCGCTCCTACAATGAGCAGTTCTTC. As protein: CASSAGRSYNEQFF.

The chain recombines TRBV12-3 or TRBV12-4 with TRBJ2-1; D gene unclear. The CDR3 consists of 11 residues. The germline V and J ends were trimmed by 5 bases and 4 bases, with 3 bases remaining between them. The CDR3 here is CASSRYNEQFF. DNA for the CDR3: TGTGCCAGCAGTCGGTACAATGAGCAGTTCTTC.

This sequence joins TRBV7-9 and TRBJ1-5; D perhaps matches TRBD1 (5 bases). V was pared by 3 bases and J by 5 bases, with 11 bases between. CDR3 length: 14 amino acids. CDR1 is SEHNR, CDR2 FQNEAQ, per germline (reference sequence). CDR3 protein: CASSLSGGDQPQHF. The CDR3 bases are TGTGCCAGCAGCTTGAGTGGGGGTGATCAGCCCCAGCATTTT. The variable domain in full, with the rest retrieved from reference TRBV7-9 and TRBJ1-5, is DTGVSQNPRHKITKRGQNVTFRCDPISEHNRLYWYRQTLGQGPEFLTYFQNEAQLEKSRLLSDRFSAERPKGSFSTLEIQRTEQGDSAMYLCASSLSGGDQPQHFGDGTRLSIL.

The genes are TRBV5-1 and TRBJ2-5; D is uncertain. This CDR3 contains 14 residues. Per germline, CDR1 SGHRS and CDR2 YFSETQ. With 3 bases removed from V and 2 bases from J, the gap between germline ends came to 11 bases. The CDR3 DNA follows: TGCGCCAGCAGCTCAGTAGCAGGTCAAGAGACCCAGTACTTC. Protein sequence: CASSSVAGQETQYF.

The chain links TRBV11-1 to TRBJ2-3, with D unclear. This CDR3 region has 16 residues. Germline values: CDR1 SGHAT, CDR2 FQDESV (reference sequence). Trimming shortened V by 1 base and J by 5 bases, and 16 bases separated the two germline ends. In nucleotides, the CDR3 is TGTGCCAGCAGCTTAGGCAGTAGTTCTGCCCGAGATACGCAGTATTTT. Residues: CASSLGSSSARDTQYF. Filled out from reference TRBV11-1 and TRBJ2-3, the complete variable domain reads EAEVAQSPRYKITEKSQAVAFWCDPISGHATLYWYRQILGQGPELLVQFQDESVVDDSQLPKDRFSAERLKGVDSTLKIQPAELGDSAMYLCASSLGSSSARDTQYFGPGTRLTVL.

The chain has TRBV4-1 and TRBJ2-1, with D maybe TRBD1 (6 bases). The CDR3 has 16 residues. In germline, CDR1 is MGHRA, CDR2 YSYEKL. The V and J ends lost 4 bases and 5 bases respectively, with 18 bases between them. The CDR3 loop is CASSLITQGFDNEQFF. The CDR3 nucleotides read TGCGCCAGCAGCCTCATCACACAGGGTTTCGACAATGAGCAGTTCTTC.

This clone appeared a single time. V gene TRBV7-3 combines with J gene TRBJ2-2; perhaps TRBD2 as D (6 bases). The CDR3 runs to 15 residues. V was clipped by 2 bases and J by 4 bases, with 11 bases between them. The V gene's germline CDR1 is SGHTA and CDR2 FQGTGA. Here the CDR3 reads CASSLGGSGTGELFF. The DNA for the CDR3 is TGTGCCAGCAGCTTAGGAGGGTCGGGCACCGGGGAGCTGTTTTTT.

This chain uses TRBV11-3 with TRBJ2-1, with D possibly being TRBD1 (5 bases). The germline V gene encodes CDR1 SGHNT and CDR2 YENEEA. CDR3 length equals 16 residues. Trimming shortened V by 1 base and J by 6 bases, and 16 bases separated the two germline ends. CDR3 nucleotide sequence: TGTGCCAGCAGCTTAGCACGACAGAACCCCCGCAATGAGCAGTTCTTC. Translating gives CASSLARQNPRNEQFF.

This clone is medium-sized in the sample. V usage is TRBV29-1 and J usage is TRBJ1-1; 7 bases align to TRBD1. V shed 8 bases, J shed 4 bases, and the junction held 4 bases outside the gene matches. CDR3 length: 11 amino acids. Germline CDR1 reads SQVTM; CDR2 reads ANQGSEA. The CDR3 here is CSFQGGTEAFF. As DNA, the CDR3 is TGCAGCTTTCAGGGGGGCACTGAAGCTTTCTTT.

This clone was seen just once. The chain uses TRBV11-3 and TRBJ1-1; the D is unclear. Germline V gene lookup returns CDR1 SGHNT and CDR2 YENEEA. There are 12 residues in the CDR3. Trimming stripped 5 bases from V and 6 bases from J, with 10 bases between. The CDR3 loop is CASSLQESEAFF. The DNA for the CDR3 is TGTGCCAGCAGCCTTCAGGAATCTGAAGCTTTCTTT.

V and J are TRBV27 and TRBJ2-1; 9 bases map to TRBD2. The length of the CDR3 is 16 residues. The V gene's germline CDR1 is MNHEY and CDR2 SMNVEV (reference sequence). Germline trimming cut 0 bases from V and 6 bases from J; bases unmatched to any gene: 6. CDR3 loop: CASSLSRSGRSNEQFF. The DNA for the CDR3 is TGTGCCAGCAGTTTATCGAGGAGCGGGAGGTCCAATGAGCAGTTCTTC.

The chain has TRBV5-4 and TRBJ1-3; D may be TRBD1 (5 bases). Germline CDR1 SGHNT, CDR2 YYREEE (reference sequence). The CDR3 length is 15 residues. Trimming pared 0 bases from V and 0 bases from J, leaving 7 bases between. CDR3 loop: CASSLGTLSGNTIYF. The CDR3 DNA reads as TGTGCCAGCAGCTTGGGGACACTCTCTGGAAACACCATATATTTT.

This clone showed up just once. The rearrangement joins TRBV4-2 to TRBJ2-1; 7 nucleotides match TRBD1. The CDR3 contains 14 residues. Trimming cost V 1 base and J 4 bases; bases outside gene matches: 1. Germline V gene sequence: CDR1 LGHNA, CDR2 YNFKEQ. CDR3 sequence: CASSQVGQYNEQFF. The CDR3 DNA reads TGTGCCAGCAGCCAAGTGGGACAGTACAATGAGCAGTTCTTC.